These 2 T cell receptor beta chains share one sample of origin, sequenced in a study of cytomegalovirus exposure and HLA in healthy donors. PCR primers comprised 60 Vbeta and 13 Jbeta primers. Generated by immunoSEQ multiplex PCR, the TCRdb table keeps only in-frame clones and is missing some. The sample carries 120,000 to 150,000 clones, 64% recorded once. What was sequenced was PBMCs. The receptors originated from a woman aged 25 to 39 in good health and CMV-seropositive.

The count of this clone is one. V is TRBV19 and J is TRBJ2-3, with 12 bases aligning to TRBD2. V dropped 6 bases and J dropped 2; count of bases not matched to a gene: 12. Germline V gives CDR1 LNHDA, CDR2 SQIVND (reference sequence). The CDR3 has 18 amino acids. The CDR3 loop reads CASSLTKGLAGPTDTQYF. DNA of the CDR3: TGTGCCAGTAGCCTTACGAAGGGACTAGCGGGCCCCACAGATACGCAGTATTTT.

This clone was seen more than once but under ten times. V is TRBV18 and J is TRBJ1-5; tentative D call: TRBD1 (6 bases). The germline V and J ends were trimmed by 3 bases and 1 base, with 10 bases remaining between them. This CDR3 is 15 amino acids long. The germline CDR1 and CDR2 sequences are KGHSH and LQKENI. CDR3 amino acids: CASSPGTLSNQPQHF. In DNA form, the CDR3 reads TGTGCCAGCTCACCCGGGACATTAAGCAATCAGCCCCAGCATTTT.